The source of this T cell receptor beta chain is a study of blood T cell repertoires in COVID-19. Some clones are missing from TCRdb's copy, which holds only in-frame ones; the method was immunoSEQ multiplex PCR. The sample holds about 49,000 clones; approximately 86% are singletons and the top ten take 12% to 15%. V was cut by 1 base and J by 5 bases, with 11 bases left in between. The CDR3 loop spans 14 amino acids. CDR1 and CDR2 from the germline V gene are LNHDA and SQIVND (reference sequence). This clone is a singleton in its sample. The rearrangement uses TRBV19 and TRBJ1-2; TRBD1 might be the D (5 bases). The sequenced material came from peripheral blood. This TCR was sampled from a human donor in a cohort sampled during active COVID-19. The CDR3 coding sequence is TGTGCCAGTAGTATAGTATCGGGGGGTTATGGCTACACCTTC. It translates to CASSIVSGGYGYTF.